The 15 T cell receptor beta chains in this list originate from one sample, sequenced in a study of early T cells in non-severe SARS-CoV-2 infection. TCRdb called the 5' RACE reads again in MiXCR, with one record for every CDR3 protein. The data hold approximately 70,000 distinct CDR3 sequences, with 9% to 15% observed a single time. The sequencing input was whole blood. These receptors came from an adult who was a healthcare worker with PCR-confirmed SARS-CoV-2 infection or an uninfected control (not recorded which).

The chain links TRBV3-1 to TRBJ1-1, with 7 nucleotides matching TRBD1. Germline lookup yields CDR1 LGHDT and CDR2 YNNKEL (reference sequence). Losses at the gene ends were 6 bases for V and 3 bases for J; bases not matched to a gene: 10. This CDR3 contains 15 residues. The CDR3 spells CASRRDREGDTEAFF. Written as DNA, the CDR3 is TGTGCCAGCAGACGAGACAGGGAAGGGGACACTGAAGCTTTCTTT.

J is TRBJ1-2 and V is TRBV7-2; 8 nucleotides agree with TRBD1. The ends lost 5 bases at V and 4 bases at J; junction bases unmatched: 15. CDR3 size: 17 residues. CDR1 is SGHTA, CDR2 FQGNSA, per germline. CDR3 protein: CASSRHASGGGGYGYTF. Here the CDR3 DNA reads TGTGCCAGCAGCCGTCATGCTTCAGGGGGCGGCGGCTATGGCTACACCTTC.

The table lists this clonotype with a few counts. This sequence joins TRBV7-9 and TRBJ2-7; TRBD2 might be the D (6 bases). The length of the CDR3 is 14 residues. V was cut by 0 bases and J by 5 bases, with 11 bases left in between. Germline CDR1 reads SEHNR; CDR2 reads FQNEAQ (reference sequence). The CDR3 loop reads CASSLATSVNEQYF. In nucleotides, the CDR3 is TGTGCCAGCAGCTTAGCGACTAGTGTGAACGAGCAGTACTTC.

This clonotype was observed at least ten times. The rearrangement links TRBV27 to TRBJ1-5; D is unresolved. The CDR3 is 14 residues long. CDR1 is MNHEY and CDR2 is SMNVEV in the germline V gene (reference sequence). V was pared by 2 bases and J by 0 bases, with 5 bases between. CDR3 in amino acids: CASSLGISNQPQHF. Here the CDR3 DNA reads TGTGCCAGCAGTTTAGGAATTAGCAATCAGCCCCAGCATTTT.

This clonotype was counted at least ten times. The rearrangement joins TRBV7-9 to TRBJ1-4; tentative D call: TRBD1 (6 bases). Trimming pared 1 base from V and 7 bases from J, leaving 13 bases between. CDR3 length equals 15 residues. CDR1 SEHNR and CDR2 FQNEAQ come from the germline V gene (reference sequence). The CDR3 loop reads CASSLGRTVGEKLFF. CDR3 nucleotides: TGTGCCAGCAGCTTAGGTCGGACAGTGGGTGAAAAACTGTTTTTT.

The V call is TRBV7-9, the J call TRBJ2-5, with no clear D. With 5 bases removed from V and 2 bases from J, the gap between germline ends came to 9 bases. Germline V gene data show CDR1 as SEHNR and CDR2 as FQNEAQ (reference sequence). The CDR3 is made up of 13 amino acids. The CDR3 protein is CASSPGDQETQYF. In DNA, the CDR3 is TGTGCCAGCAGCCCGGGCGATCAAGAGACCCAGTACTTC. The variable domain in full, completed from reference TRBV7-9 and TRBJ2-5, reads DTGVSQNPRHKITKRGQNVTFRCDPISEHNRLYWYRQTLGQGPEFLTYFQNEAQLEKSRLLSDRFSAERPKGSFSTLEIQRTEQGDSAMYLCASSPGDQETQYFGPGTRLLVL.

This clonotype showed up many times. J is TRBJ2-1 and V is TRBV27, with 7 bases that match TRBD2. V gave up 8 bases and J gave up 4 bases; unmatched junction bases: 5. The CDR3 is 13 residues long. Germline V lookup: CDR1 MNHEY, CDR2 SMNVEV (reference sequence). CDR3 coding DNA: TGTGCCAGCTTCCCAGCGGGGTACAATGAGCAGTTCTTC. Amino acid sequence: CASFPAGYNEQFF.

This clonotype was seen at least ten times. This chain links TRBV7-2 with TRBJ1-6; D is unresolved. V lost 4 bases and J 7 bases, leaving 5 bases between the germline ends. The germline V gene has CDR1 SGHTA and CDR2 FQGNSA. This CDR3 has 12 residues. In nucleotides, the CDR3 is TGTGCCAGCAGCTCTGCAAATTCACCCCTCCACTTT. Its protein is CASSSANSPLHF.

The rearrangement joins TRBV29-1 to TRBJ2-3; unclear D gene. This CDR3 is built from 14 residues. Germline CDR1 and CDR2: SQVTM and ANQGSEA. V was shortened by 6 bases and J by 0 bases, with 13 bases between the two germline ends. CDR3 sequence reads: CSVPPRSSTDTQYF. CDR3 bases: TGCAGCGTACCTCCGAGGTCTAGCACAGATACGCAGTATTTT.

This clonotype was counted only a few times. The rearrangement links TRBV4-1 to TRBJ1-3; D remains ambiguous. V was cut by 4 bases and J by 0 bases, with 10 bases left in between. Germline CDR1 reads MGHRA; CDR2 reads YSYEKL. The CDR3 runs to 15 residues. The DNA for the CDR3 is TGCGCCAGCAGCCTTCTACAGATCTCTGGAAACACCATATATTTT. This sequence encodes CASSLLQISGNTIYF.

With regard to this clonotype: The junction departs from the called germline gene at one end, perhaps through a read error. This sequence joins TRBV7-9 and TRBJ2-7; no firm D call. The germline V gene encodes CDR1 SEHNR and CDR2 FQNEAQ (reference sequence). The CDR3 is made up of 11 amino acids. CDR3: CASGLAAEQYF. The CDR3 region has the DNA TGTGCCAGCGGCTTAGCAGCCGAGCAGTACTTC.

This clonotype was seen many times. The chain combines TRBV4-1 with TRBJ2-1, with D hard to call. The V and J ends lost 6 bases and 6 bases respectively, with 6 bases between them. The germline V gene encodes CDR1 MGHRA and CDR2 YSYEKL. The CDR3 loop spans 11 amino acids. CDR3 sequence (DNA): TGCGCCAGCAGTGGACGCAATGAGCAGTTCTTC. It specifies CASSGRNEQFF.

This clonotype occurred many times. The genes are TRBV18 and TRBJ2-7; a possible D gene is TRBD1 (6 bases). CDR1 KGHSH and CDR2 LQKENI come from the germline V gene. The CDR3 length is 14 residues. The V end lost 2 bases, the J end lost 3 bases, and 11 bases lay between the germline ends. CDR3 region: CASSPNAGDYEQYF. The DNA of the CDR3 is TGTGCCAGCTCACCAAATGCAGGGGACTACGAGCAGTACTTC.

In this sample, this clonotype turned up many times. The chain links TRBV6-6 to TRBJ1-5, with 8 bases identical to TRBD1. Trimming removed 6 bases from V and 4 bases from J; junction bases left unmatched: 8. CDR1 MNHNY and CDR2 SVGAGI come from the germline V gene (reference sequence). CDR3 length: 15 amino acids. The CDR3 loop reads CASRSPGQANQPQHF. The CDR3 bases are TGTGCCAGCAGGTCCCCGGGACAGGCAAATCAGCCCCAGCATTTT.

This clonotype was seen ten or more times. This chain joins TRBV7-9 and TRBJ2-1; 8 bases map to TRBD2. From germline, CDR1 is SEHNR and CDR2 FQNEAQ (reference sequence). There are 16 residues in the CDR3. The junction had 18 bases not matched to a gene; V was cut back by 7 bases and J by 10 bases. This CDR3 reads CASTRTGAGGRKEQFF. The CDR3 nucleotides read TGTGCCAGCACTCGGACCGGGGCGGGAGGCCGCAAGGAGCAGTTCTTC.